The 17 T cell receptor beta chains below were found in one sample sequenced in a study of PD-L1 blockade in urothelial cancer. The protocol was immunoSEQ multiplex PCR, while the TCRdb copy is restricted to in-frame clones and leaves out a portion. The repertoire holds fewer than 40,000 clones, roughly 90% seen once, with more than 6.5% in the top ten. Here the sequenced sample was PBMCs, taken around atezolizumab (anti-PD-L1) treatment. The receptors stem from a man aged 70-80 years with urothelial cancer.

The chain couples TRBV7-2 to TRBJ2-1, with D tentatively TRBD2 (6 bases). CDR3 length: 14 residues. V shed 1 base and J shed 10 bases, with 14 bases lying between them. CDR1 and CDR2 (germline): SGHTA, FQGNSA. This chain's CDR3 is CASSLGALEGEQFF. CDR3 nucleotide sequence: TGTGCCAGCAGCTTAGGGGCCTTGGAGGGGGAGCAGTTCTTC.

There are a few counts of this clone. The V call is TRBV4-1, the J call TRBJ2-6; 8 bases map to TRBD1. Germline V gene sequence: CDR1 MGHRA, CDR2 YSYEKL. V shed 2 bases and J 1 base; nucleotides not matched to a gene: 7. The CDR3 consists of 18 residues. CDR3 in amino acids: CASSQFGQGPSGANVLTF. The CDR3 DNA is TGCGCCAGCAGCCAATTTGGACAGGGCCCATCTGGGGCCAACGTCCTGACTTTC.

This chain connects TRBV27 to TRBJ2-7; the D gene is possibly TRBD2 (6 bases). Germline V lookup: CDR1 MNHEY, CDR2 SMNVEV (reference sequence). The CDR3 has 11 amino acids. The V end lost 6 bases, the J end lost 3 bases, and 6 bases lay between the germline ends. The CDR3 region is CASRGGYEQYF. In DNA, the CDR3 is TGTGCCAGCAGGGGAGGCTACGAGCAGTACTTC.

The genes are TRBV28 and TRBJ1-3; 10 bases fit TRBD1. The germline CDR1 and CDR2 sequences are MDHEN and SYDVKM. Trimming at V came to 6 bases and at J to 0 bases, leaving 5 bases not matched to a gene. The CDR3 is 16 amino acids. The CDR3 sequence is CASSSGQGSSGNTIYF. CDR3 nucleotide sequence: TGTGCCAGCAGCTCGGGACAGGGGAGCTCTGGAAACACCATATATTTT.

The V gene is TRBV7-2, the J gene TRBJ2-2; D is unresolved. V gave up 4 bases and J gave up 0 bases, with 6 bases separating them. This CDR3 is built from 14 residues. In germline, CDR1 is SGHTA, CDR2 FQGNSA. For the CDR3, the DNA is TGTGCCAGCAGCTCCAGTCCGAACACCGGGGAGCTGTTTTTT. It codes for CASSSSPNTGELFF.

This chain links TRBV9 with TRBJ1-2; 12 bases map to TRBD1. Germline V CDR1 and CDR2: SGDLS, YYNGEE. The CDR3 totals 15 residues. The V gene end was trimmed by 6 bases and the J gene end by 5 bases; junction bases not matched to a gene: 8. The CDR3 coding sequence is TGTGCCAGCACCTCGGGACAGGGGGCACCTTATGGCTACACCTTC. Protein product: CASTSGQGAPYGYTF.

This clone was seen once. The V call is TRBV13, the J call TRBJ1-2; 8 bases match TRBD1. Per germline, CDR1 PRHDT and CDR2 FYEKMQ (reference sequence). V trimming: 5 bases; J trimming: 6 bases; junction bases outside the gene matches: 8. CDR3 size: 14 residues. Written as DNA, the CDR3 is TGTGCCAGCAGCGACCGACAGGGGCAGAATGGCTACACCTTC. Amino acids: CASSDRQGQNGYTF.

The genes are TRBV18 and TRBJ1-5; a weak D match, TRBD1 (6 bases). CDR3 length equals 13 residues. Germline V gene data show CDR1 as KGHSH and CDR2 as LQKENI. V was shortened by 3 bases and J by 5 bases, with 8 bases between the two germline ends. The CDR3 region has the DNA TGTGCCAGCTCACCGGACAGTTATCAGCCCCAGCATTTT. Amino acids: CASSPDSYQPQHF.

The CDR3: CASSPRDRNEKLFF. CDR3 nucleotide sequence: TGTGCCAGTAGCCCCCGGGACAGGAATGAAAAACTGTTTTTT. This chain connects TRBV19 to TRBJ1-4; 8 nucleotides align to TRBD1. This CDR3 spans 14 amino acids. Germline V lookup: CDR1 LNHDA, CDR2 SQIVND (reference sequence). The trim removed 6 bases at V and 5 bases at J, leaving 5 bases unmatched. The full variable domain, with the rest looked up from reference TRBV19 and TRBJ1-4, is DGGITQSPKYLFRKEGQNVTLSCEQNLNHDAMYWYRQDPGQGLRLIYYSQIVNDFQKGDIAEGYSVSREKKESFPLTVTSAQKNPTAFYLCASSPRDRNEKLFFGSGTQLSVL.

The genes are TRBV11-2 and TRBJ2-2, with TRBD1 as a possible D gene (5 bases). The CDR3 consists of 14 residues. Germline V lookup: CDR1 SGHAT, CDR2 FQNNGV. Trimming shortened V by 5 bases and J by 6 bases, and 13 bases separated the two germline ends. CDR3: CASSESGWPGELFF. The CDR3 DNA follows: TGTGCCAGCAGCGAATCAGGGTGGCCCGGGGAGCTGTTTTTT.

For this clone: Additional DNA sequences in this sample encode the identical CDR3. The chain's CDR3 is CASSLGQGNTEAFF. In DNA, the CDR3 is TGTGCCAGCAGCTTAGGACAGGGAAACACTGAAGCTTTCTTT. The chain combines TRBV11-2 with TRBJ1-1; 7 bases align to TRBD1. Germline values: CDR1 SGHAT, CDR2 FQNNGV. The CDR3 length is 14 residues. The junction had 1 base not matched to a gene; V was cut back by 1 base and J by 2 bases.

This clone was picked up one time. In nucleotides, the CDR3 is TGTGCCAGCAGTTTGACAGGCTCCTGGGAGACCCAGTACTTC. Its translation: CASSLTGSWETQYF. The genes are TRBV6-5 and TRBJ2-5; a weak D match, TRBD1 (6 bases). The CDR3 is 14 amino acids. V was shortened by 4 bases and J by 5 bases, with 14 bases between the two germline ends. The germline gives CDR1 MNHEY, CDR2 SVGAGI.

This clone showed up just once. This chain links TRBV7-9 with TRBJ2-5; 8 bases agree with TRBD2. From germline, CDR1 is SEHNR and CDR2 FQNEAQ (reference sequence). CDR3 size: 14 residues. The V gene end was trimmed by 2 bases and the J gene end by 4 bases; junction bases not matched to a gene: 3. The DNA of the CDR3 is TGTGCCAGCAGCTTACGGGAGGGCGGAGAGACCCAGTACTTC. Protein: CASSLREGGETQYF.

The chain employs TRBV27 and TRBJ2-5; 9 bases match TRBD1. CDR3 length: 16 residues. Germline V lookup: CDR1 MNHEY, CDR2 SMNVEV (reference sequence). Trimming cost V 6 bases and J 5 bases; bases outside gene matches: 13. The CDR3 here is CASRDAVGTGLETQYF. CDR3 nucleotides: TGTGCCAGCAGAGACGCCGTGGGGACAGGGCTGGAGACCCAGTACTTC.

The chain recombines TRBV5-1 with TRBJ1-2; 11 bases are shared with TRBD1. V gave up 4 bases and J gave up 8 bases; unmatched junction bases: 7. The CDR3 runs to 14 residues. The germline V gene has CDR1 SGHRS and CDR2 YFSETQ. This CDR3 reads CASSPGQGAQGYTF. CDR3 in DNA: TGCGCCAGCAGCCCCGGACAGGGGGCGCAAGGCTACACCTTC.

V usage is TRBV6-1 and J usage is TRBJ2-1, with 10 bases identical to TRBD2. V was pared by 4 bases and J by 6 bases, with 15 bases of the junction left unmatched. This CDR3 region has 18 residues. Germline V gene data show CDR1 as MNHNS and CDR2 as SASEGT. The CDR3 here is CASSVSVAGGHPGNEQFF. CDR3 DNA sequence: TGTGCCAGCAGTGTATCTGTAGCGGGAGGCCATCCGGGCAATGAGCAGTTCTTC.

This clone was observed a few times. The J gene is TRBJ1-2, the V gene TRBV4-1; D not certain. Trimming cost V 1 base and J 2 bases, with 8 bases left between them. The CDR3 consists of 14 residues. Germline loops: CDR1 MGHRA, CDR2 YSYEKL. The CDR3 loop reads CASSQAAGNYGYTF. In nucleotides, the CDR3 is TGCGCCAGCAGCCAAGCTGCGGGGAACTATGGCTACACCTTC.